One sample yielded the 4 T cell receptor beta chains listed below, sequenced in a study of post-analysis software for immune sequencing data. General study points: Higher frequency in patients than in controls was seen for about five TRBV segments, with TRBV5-6, TRBV5-1 and TRBV20-1 among them.

TCR beta cDNA libraries included unique molecular identifiers. TCRdb processed the PCR reads anew with MiXCR; each CDR3 protein has one entry. The data show roughly 620,000 distinct CDR3 sequences, roughly 40% seen once. Antigens of these TCRs are unknown. Sequencing used blood. The origin of the receptors is a girl aged 10 to 17 with multiple sclerosis.

This clonotype was seen a few times. The rearrangement joins TRBV5-1 to TRBJ2-1; 12 nucleotides line up with TRBD2. The CDR3 runs 15 residues. The J segment lost 8 bases and the V segment lost 6 bases, leaving 9 bases of the junction unmatched. Looked up from germline, CDR1 is SGHRS and CDR2 is YFSETQ. This CDR3 is CASILLAGGPHEQFF. The CDR3 DNA is TGCGCCAGCATTTTACTAGCGGGAGGACCTCATGAGCAGTTCTTC.

This clonotype was seen a handful of times. The chain employs TRBV5-1 and TRBJ2-7; D possibly corresponds to TRBD1 (5 bases). This CDR3 spans 13 amino acids. The germline V gene has CDR1 SGHRS and CDR2 YFSETQ. V lost 2 bases and J 3 bases, leaving 9 bases between the germline ends. The CDR3 protein is CASSFDSLYEQYF. DNA of the CDR3: TGCGCCAGCAGCTTTGACAGTCTCTACGAGCAGTACTTC.

This clonotype appeared many times. The CDR3 coding sequence is TGTGCCAGCAGCTGGAGCGGGGCGAGCTACAATGAGCAGTTCTTC. Its protein product is CASSWSGASYNEQFF. The V and J genes are TRBV7-3 and TRBJ2-1; 7 bases are a match to TRBD2. Per germline, CDR1 SGHTA and CDR2 FQGTGA. The V segment lost 4 bases and the J segment 3 bases; nucleotides outside the gene matches: 6. There are 15 residues in the CDR3.

There are a few counts of this clonotype. This chain uses TRBV12-3 or TRBV12-4 with TRBJ1-2; no clear D gene. The CDR3 runs 13 residues. With 2 bases removed from V and 2 bases from J, the gap between germline ends came to 6 bases. The DNA of the CDR3 is TGTGCCAGCAGTTTAATGACAAACTATGGCTACACCTTC. Translated, it gives CASSLMTNYGYTF.